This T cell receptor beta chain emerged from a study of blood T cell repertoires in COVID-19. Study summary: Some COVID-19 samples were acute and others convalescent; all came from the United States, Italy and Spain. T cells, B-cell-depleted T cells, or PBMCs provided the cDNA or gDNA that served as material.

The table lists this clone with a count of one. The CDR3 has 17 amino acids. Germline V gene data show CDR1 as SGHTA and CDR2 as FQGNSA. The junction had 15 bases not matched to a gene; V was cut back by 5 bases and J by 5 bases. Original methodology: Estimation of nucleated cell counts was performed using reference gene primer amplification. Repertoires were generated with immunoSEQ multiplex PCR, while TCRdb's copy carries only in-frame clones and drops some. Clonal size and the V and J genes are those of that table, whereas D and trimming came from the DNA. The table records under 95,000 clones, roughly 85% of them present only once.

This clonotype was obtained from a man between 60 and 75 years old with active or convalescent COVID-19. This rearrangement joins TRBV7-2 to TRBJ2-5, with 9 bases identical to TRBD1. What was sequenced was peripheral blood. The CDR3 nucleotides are TGTGCCAGCAGCCTAGGCCTCGGGACAGGGTTCATGGAGACCCAGTACTTC. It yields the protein CASSLGLGTGFMETQYF.